Described below is a single T cell receptor (beta chain) sequence and its context. The data were obtained in a study of T cell repertoires in cytomegalovirus infection. The germline gives CDR1 SGHAT, CDR2 FQNNGV. V was shortened by 2 bases and J by 2 bases, with 6 bases between the two germline ends. The CDR3 extends over 13 amino acids. TCRdb passed the reads through MiXCR, listing each CDR3 protein once. The profile shows roughly 230,000 distinct CDR3 sequences, 12% of them singletons. What was sequenced was PBMCs. The TCR was taken from a human donor in good health (CMV status not recorded). Some clones in this sample may be carry-over from other donors' samples. The gene calls are TRBV11-2 and TRBJ1-1; D ambiguous. The CDR3 spells CASSLPINTEAFF. The CDR3 DNA sequence: TGTGCCAGCAGCTTACCTATTAACACTGAAGCTTTCTTT. The full variable domain, completed using reference TRBV11-2 and TRBJ1-1, is EAGVAQSPRYKIIEKRQSVAFWCNPISGHATLYWYQQILGQGPKLLIQFQNNGVVDDSQLPKDRFSAERLKGVDSTLKIQPAKLEDSAVYLCASSLPINTEAFFGQGTRLTVV.